This entry concerns a single T cell receptor beta chain. The source of the sample is a study of blood T cell repertoires in COVID-19. Enrolment of Seattle patients took place during active infection, and they were followed longitudinally. Original processing methods: Estimated nucleated cell counts came from reference gene primer amplification. Repertoires were generated with immunoSEQ multiplex PCR, while TCRdb's copy carries only in-frame clones and drops some. V, J and clone size derive from that table, while D and trimming were established from the DNA sequence. The data contain 540,000 or so clones, approximately 91% of them seen just once; the ten biggest clones take up roughly 8%. The sequenced sample consisted of peripheral blood. The receptor comes from a woman aged 45-65 years with COVID-19, enrolled during active disease.

The CDR3 here is CASSILQGNTEAFF. The CDR3 DNA reads TGTGCCAGTAGTATTTTACAGGGGAACACTGAAGCTTTCTTT. This sequence joins TRBV19 and TRBJ1-1, with D possibly matching TRBD1 (6 bases). The CDR3 runs to 14 residues. Germline values: CDR1 LNHDA, CDR2 SQIVND (reference sequence). The V end was cut by 3 bases, the J end by 1 base, with 9 bases between.